The sequence of this T cell receptor beta chain was determined in a study of blood T cell repertoires in COVID-19. Study at large: COVID-19 samples from acute and convalescent phases originated in the United States, Italy and Spain. T cells, B-cell-depleted T cells, or PBMCs supplied cDNA or gDNA.

All enrollees were roughly 18 to 100 years old and from roughly 22 US areas. Produced via immunoSEQ multiplex PCR; TCRdb's table is partial and in-frame only. Here the sample spans around 200,000 clones, 86% being singletons. There are 12 residues in the CDR3. The germline gives CDR1 GTSNPN, CDR2 SVGIG (reference sequence). V was pared by 3 bases and J by 4 bases, with 9 bases between. This TCR derives from a man aged 35 to 55 with acute COVID-19. This sequence joins TRBV30 and TRBJ1-1, with D uncertain. Specimen: PBMCs or T cells enriched from blood (not recorded which). This CDR3 reads CAWRVRVTEAFF. Here the CDR3 DNA reads TGTGCCTGGAGGGTTCGGGTCACTGAAGCTTTCTTT.